The 24 T cell receptor beta chains in this list originate from one sample, sequenced in a study of shared clonotypes between healthy human individuals. Naive CD8 isolation took CD45RO-negative cells positively selected for CCR7 and excluded terminally differentiated effector memory CD45RA+ cells. Only in-frame clones appear in the TCRdb table, and some are missing; sequencing was by immunoSEQ multiplex PCR. Found here are approximately 2,000,000 clones, just over 90% of them singletons; the top ten hold under 2%. Sequencing input: naive CD8+ T cells from PBMCs. The receptors derive from a man between 18 and 35 years old in good health. Some clones in this sample may be carry-over from other donors' samples.

The chain recombines TRBV7-9 with TRBJ2-1; D assignment may be TRBD1 or TRBD2 (5 bases each). CDR3 length: 19 residues. In germline, CDR1 is SEHNR, CDR2 FQNEAQ (reference sequence). V was clipped by 5 bases and J by 0 bases, with 23 bases between them. The CDR3 region is CASSGSGTAKRSSYNEQFF. CDR3 DNA sequence: TGTGCCAGCAGCGGATCCGGGACCGCGAAAAGAAGCTCCTACAATGAGCAGTTCTTC.

The chain has TRBV6-6 and TRBJ2-2; no definite D call. V gave up 3 bases and J gave up 1 base, with 6 bases separating them. The CDR3 length is 14 residues. Germline V gene lookup returns CDR1 MNHNY and CDR2 SVGAGI (reference sequence). DNA for the CDR3: TGTGCCAGCAGTTATTTTGGGAACACCGGGGAGCTGTTTTTT. This translates into CASSYFGNTGELFF.

The chain carries TRBV4-2 and TRBJ2-2; 7 bases line up with TRBD1. Germline values: CDR1 LGHNA, CDR2 YNFKEQ. The CDR3 is 14 amino acids. After removal of 4 bases from V and 6 bases from J, the junction contained 5 bases not matched to a gene. The CDR3 here is CASSPQGSAGELFF. For the CDR3, the DNA is TGTGCCAGCAGCCCACAGGGGTCGGCCGGGGAGCTGTTTTTT.

V usage is TRBV7-8 and J usage is TRBJ2-5; the match to TRBD1 covers 7 bases. The J call may be wrong; the DNA end is better matched by TRBJ2-7. This CDR3 is 15 amino acids long. Germline lookup yields CDR1 SGHVS and CDR2 FQNEAQ. The DNA for the CDR3 is TGTGCCAGCAGTTCTGCGGACAGGAGCTCCTACGAGCAGTACTTC. This translates into CASSSADRSSYEQYF.

The gene calls are TRBV9 and TRBJ1-1; a possible D gene is TRBD1 (6 bases). The CDR3 covers 17 residues. In germline, CDR1 is SGDLS, CDR2 YYNGEE. V was pared by 4 bases and J by 5 bases, with 24 bases between. The CDR3, as DNA: TGTGCCAGCAGCCTCGGTAGAGGGGGGGCGGTGGGGACTGAAGCTTTCTTT. This gives the protein CASSLGRGGAVGTEAFF. Filled out from reference TRBV9 and TRBJ1-1, the complete variable domain reads DSGVTQTPKHLITATGQRVTLRCSPRSGDLSVYWYQQSLDQGLQFLIQYYNGEERAKGNILERFSAQQFPDLHSELNLSSLELGDSALYFCASSLGRGGAVGTEAFFGQGTRLTVV.

Remarks on this clone: This CDR3 is also generated by other DNA sequences in the sample. V is TRBV7-9 and J is TRBJ2-7, with 7 bases matching TRBD2. CDR3 size: 13 residues. After removal of 3 bases from V and 3 bases from J, the junction contained 2 bases not matched to a gene. CDR1 and CDR2 from the germline V gene are SEHNR and FQNEAQ (reference sequence). CDR3 DNA sequence: TGTGCCAGCAGCTTCCCGGGGGGCTACGAGCAGTACTTC. Its protein product is CASSFPGGYEQYF.

The chain links TRBV6-5 to TRBJ1-6; D not resolved. V shed 5 bases and J shed 10 bases, with 12 bases lying between them. Germline lookup yields CDR1 MNHEY and CDR2 SVGAGI. The length of the CDR3 is 13 residues. The CDR3 reads CASSTHGRSPLHF. The DNA of the CDR3 is TGTGCCAGCAGTACCCATGGGCGATCACCCCTCCACTTT.

Worth noting for this clone: Other DNA sequences from this sample encode an identical CDR3 as well. The chain employs TRBV4-1 and TRBJ2-5; D possibly uses TRBD1 or TRBD2 (5 bases each). Germline CDR1 reads MGHRA; CDR2 reads YSYEKL. The CDR3 runs 13 residues. Between the trimmed V and J ends, which lost 1 base and 3 bases, there was a span of 6 bases. CDR3 sequence: CASSQVGEETQYF. In nucleotides, the CDR3 is TGCGCCAGCAGCCAAGTGGGGGAAGAGACCCAGTACTTC.

The genes are TRBV19 and TRBJ1-1, with D unclear. The CDR3 spans 14 residues. The germline V gene has CDR1 LNHDA and CDR2 SQIVND (reference sequence). Trimming stripped 7 bases from V and 0 bases from J, with 12 bases between. DNA for the CDR3: TGTGCCAGTACCCTCCGGGTCCTGAACACTGAAGCTTTCTTT. Translating it yields CASTLRVLNTEAFF.

V usage is TRBV7-9 and J usage is TRBJ2-3; 16 bases align to TRBD2. The CDR3 consists of 19 residues. Germline CDR1 and CDR2: SEHNR and FQNEAQ (reference sequence). V lost 5 bases to trimming and J lost 2 bases; unmatched junction nucleotides: 10. DNA of the CDR3: TGTGCCAGCAGCCCTACGGGACTAGCGGGAGGGCTCGCCACAGATACGCAGTATTTT. Amino acid sequence: CASSPTGLAGGLATDTQYF.

The chain joins TRBV5-1 to TRBJ2-6; D is ambiguous. Trimming left V 2 bases short and J 0 bases short, with 15 bases between. The length of the CDR3 is 18 residues. Germline V gene lookup returns CDR1 SGHRS and CDR2 YFSETQ. CDR3 DNA: TGCGCCAGCAGCTTAAGACCGGACCTGAGCTCTGGGGCCAACGTCCTGACTTTC. Translation: CASSLRPDLSSGANVLTF.

The chain links TRBV7-2 to TRBJ2-7; D remains unclear. CDR3 length: 17 amino acids. The V and J ends lost 2 bases and 0 bases respectively, with 17 bases between them. The germline CDR1 and CDR2 sequences are SGHTA and FQGNSA. The CDR3: CASSLRSVARYSYEQYF. The CDR3 DNA reads as TGTGCCAGCAGCTTACGGTCGGTGGCTCGATACTCCTACGAGCAGTACTTC.

The chain carries TRBV11-2 and TRBJ2-7; no clear D. The CDR3 covers 12 residues. Deletions cut 6 bases from V and 5 bases from J, with 11 bases between. Germline V gives CDR1 SGHAT, CDR2 FQNNGV. The CDR3 sequence is CASSYTEDEQYF. DNA for the CDR3: TGTGCCAGCAGTTACACCGAGGACGAGCAGTACTTC. The full variable domain, with the rest looked up from reference TRBV11-2 and TRBJ2-7, is EAGVAQSPRYKIIEKRQSVAFWCNPISGHATLYWYQQILGQGPKLLIQFQNNGVVDDSQLPKDRFSAERLKGVDSTLKIQPAKLEDSAVYLCASSYTEDEQYFGPGTRLTVT.

The chain has TRBV5-1 and TRBJ2-1; the match to TRBD1 covers 8 bases. The germline CDR1 and CDR2 sequences are SGHRS and YFSETQ. CDR3 length equals 17 residues. V shed 1 base and J 4 bases; nucleotides not matched to a gene: 10. Here the CDR3 DNA reads TGCGCCAGCAGCTTGCTAAAGGGACAGGATTTTTACAATGAGCAGTTCTTC. This codes for CASSLLKGQDFYNEQFF.

This chain uses TRBV6-5 with TRBJ2-7; D is uncertain. The CDR3 length is 14 residues. Trimming took off 2 bases at V and 1 base at J, with 9 bases between the two ends. Per germline, CDR1 MNHEY and CDR2 SVGAGI. Here the CDR3 DNA reads TGTGCCAGCAGTTACGGCATAGGGTCCTACGAGCAGTACTTC. It translates to CASSYGIGSYEQYF.

The genes are TRBV27 and TRBJ2-3; unclear D gene. This CDR3 region has 13 residues. V lost 0 bases and J 4 bases, leaving 5 bases between the germline ends. Germline CDR1 MNHEY, CDR2 SMNVEV (reference sequence). CDR3 region: CASSLSKADTQYF. The CDR3 region has the DNA TGTGCCAGCAGTTTATCGAAGGCAGATACGCAGTATTTT.

This chain connects TRBV7-2 to TRBJ1-2, with 8 positions matching TRBD1. V was clipped by 4 bases and J by 0 bases; unmatched bases: 7. Germline CDR1 SGHTA, CDR2 FQGNSA. This CDR3 region has 16 residues. CDR3 amino acids: CASSYGQGGSNYGYTF. For the CDR3, the DNA is TGTGCCAGCAGCTATGGACAGGGAGGATCTAACTATGGCTACACCTTC.

V usage is TRBV28 and J usage is TRBJ2-7; weak D call: TRBD2 (7 bases). Trimming cost V 3 bases and J 5 bases, with 11 bases left between them. CDR3 length: 13 amino acids. The germline V gene encodes CDR1 MDHEN and CDR2 SYDVKM. The CDR3, as DNA: TGTGCCAGCAGTTTCGGGGGGCTCGACGAGCAGTACTTC. Amino acid sequence: CASSFGGLDEQYF.

This clone was counted between two and nine times. The same CDR3 can be traced to other DNA sequences in this sample. The V and J genes are TRBV19 and TRBJ1-1; D is undetermined. The CDR3 sequence is 14 residues long. The V gene's germline CDR1 is LNHDA and CDR2 SQIVND (reference sequence). V lost 4 bases and J 1 base, leaving 10 bases between the germline ends. The CDR3 sequence: CASSNPRTNTEAFF. The CDR3 DNA reads as TGTGCCAGTAGTAACCCCAGGACGAACACTGAAGCTTTCTTT.

With regard to this clone: This sample also contains other DNA sequences that code for the same CDR3. The CDR3 spells CASSPSRETQYF. DNA of the CDR3: TGTGCCAGCAGCCCTTCCAGGGAGACCCAGTACTTC. The chain employs TRBV7-9 and TRBJ2-5; D is ambiguous. Trimming shortened V by 5 bases and J by 5 bases, and 9 bases separated the two germline ends. The CDR3 consists of 12 residues. Germline CDR1 reads SEHNR; CDR2 reads FQNEAQ (reference sequence).

The chain couples TRBV4-2 to TRBJ2-1; weak D call: TRBD1 (6 bases). The ends were cut back, 1 base at V and 3 bases at J, with 19 bases in the middle. The CDR3 is made up of 18 amino acids. The germline V gene has CDR1 LGHNA and CDR2 YNFKEQ. CDR3 nucleotides: TGTGCCAGCAGCCAAGTGGTAAGGGGGAGTGTTGTCTACAATGAGCAGTTCTTC. Its translation is CASSQVVRGSVVYNEQFF.

The chain couples TRBV10-3 to TRBJ1-1; 7 bases map to TRBD1. This CDR3 has 15 amino acids. Germline V gives CDR1 ENHRY, CDR2 SYGVKD. The J segment lost 0 bases and the V segment lost 10 bases, leaving 11 bases of the junction unmatched. CDR3 sequence: CATRDWTGLNTEAFF. The CDR3 DNA reads TGTGCCACCAGGGACTGGACAGGATTGAACACTGAAGCTTTCTTT.

This clone occurred once. This rearrangement joins TRBV4-1 to TRBJ2-7; possible D gene TRBD1, 6 bases. Germline V gene data show CDR1 as MGHRA and CDR2 as YSYEKL. The CDR3 covers 15 residues. V lost 2 bases to trimming and J lost 4 bases, with 15 bases between them. The DNA for the CDR3 is TGCGCCAGCAGCCAAATAAATGGGCAGGGGTACGAGCAGTACTTC. Amino acids: CASSQINGQGYEQYF.

The chain couples TRBV29-1 to TRBJ1-3; 11 positions match TRBD1. Germline V gene data show CDR1 as SQVTM and CDR2 as ANQGSEA. After removal of 6 bases from V and 3 bases from J, the junction contained 4 bases not matched to a gene. This CDR3 has 14 residues. The CDR3 DNA is TGCAGCGTAGGACAGGGGGCAAATGGAAACACCATATATTTT. Protein product: CSVGQGANGNTIYF.